The sequence of this T cell receptor beta chain was determined in a study of CD8 T cells in Susac syndrome. Note on this clonotype: Its cognate antigen is unknown.

Random hexamers were used to reverse transcribe about 0.5 to 1 ug of RNA. With immunoSEQ multiplex PCR, TCR beta CDR3 was amplified across 54 Vbeta and 13 Jbeta. TCRdb re-analysed the immunoSEQ multiplex PCR reads in MiXCR, keeping a single row per CDR3 protein. The sample shows some 180,000 distinct CDR3 sequences, around 93% of them seen only once. Study-wide results and limits: The study's TCR sequencing and HLA analysis covered a relatively small number of individuals, and the study acknowledged this.

V shed 6 bases, J shed 4 bases, and the junction held 15 bases outside the gene matches. This CDR3 contains 17 residues. Germline V gene sequence: CDR1 DFQATT, CDR2 SNEGSKA (reference sequence). From blood CD8+ and CD4+ T cells, the TCR beta chain was sequenced. Sequencing used CD4+ T cells from PBMCs. V usage is TRBV20-1 and J usage is TRBJ2-1, with 10 nucleotides matching TRBD2. This clonotype was sampled from a human donor in good health. The CDR3 DNA reads TGCAGTGCCCACCCGGTCGCTAGCGGGGGTTGGTACAATGAGCAGTTCTTC. Translating gives CSAHPVASGGWYNEQFF.